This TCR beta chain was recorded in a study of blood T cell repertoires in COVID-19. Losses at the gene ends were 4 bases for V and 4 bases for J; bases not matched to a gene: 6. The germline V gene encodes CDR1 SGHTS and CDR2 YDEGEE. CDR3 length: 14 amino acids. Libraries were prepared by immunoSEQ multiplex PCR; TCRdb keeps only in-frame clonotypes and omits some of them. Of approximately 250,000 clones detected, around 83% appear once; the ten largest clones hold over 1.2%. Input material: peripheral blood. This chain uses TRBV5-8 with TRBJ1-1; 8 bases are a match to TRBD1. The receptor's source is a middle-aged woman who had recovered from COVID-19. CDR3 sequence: CASSPGQGFTEAFF. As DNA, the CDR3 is TGTGCCAGCAGCCCCGGACAGGGCTTCACTGAAGCTTTCTTT.